A single TCR beta chain is shown here with its context. The sample is drawn from a study of OX40 agonist ivuxolimab in advanced cancers. Study-wide context: Having had anti-PD-1, anti-PD-L1 or anti-CTLA-4 therapy before was allowed, and roughly 40% had some.

The germline CDR1 and CDR2 sequences are SEHNR and FQNEAQ (reference sequence). The length of the CDR3 is 15 residues. Trimming took off 5 bases at V and 4 bases at J, with 12 bases between the two ends. Here immunoSEQ multiplex PCR was the method, and the copy in TCRdb shows in-frame clones only, minus some. The data show approximately 74,000 clones, over 75% seen once. The clonotype was recovered from an adult with an advanced solid tumor such as melanoma, head and neck, liver or kidney cancer. Sample: CD4+ or CD8+ T cells sorted from blood, taken in a trial of the OX40 agonist ivuxolimab. The gene calls are TRBV7-9 and TRBJ2-6, with D possibly being TRBD1 (5 bases). CDR3 DNA sequence: TGTGCCAGCAGCCCCGGAGCAGGGGGGGCCAACGTCCTGACTTTC. As protein: CASSPGAGGANVLTF.